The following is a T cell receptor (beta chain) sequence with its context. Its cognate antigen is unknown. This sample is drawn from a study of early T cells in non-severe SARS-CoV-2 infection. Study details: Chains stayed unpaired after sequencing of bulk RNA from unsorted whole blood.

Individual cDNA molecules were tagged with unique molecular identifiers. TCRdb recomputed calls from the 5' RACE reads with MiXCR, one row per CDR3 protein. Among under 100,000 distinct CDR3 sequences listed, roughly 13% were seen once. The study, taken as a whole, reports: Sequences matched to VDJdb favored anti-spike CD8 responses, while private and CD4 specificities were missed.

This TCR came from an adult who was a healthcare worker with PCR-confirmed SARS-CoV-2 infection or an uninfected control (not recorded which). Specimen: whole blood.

The CDR3 region has the DNA TGCAGTGCTAGAATTACCTACGAGCAGTACTTC. It codes for CSARITYEQYF. The rearrangement links TRBV20-1 to TRBJ2-7; D is uncertain. The V end lost 2 bases, the J end lost 2 bases, and 4 bases lay between the germline ends. There are 11 residues in the CDR3. Germline CDR1 reads DFQATT; CDR2 reads SNEGSKA (reference sequence).